Listed here is a single T cell receptor (beta chain). The antigen is not known. Assay used: immunoSEQ multiplex PCR; TCRdb lists only in-frame clones, some missing. The table lists 150,000 to 200,000 clones, approximately 90% of them singletons, with approximately 1.1% in the top ten. The sample originates from a study of T cell responses to AZD1222 COVID-19 vaccine. The study's findings and limits: Close to half of spike-specific TCRs reportedly recognize unmutated variant regions. Receipt of two AZD1222 doses was followed by a rise in Spike-specific TCR breadth and depth.

This sequence was found in an adult who received the AZD1222 COVID-19 vaccine. Sequences were derived from peripheral blood, sampled 28 days after the second AZD1222 dose.

The CDR3: CASSLGGLGVSTDTQYF. CDR3 in DNA: TGCGCCAGCAGCTTGGGAGGTTTGGGCGTTAGCACAGATACGCAGTATTTT. The chain is built from TRBV5-1 and TRBJ2-3; D remains ambiguous. This CDR3 comprises 17 residues. Looked up from germline, CDR1 is SGHRS and CDR2 is YFSETQ. Between the trimmed V and J ends, which lost 0 bases and 0 bases, there was a span of 14 bases.